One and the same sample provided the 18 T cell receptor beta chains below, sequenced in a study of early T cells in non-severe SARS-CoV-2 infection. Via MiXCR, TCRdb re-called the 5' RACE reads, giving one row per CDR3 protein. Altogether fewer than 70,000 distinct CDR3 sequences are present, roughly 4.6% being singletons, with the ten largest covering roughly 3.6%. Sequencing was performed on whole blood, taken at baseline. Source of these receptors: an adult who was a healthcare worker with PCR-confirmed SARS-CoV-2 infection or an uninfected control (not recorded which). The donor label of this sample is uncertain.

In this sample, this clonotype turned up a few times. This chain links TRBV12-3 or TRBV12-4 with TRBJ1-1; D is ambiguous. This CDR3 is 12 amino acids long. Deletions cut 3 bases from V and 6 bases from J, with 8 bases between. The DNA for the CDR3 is TGTGCCAGCAGTTTCACCATGGCTGAAGCTTTCTTT. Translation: CASSFTMAEAFF.

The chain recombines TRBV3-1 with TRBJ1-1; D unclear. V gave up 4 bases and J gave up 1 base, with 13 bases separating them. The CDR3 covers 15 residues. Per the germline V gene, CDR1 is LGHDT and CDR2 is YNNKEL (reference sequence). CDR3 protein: CASSLFGPRNTEAFF. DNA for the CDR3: TGTGCCAGCAGCCTATTTGGACCCCGGAACACTGAAGCTTTCTTT.

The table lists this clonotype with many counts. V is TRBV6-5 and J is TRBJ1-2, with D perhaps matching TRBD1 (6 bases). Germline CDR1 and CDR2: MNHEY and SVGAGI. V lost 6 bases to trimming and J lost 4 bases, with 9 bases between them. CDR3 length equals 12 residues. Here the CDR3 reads CASRHRAYGYTF. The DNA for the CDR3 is TGTGCCAGCAGACACAGGGCCTATGGCTACACCTTC.

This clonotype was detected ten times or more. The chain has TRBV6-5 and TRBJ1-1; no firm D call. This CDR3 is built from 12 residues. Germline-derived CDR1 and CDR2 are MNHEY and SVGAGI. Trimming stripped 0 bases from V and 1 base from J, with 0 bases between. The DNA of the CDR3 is TGTGCCAGCAGTTACTCGAACACTGAAGCTTTCTTT. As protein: CASSYSNTEAFF.

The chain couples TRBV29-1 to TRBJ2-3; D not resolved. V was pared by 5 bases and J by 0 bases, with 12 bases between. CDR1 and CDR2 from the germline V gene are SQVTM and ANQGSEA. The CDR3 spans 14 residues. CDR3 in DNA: TGCAGCGTTACAGAGAGACTTAGCACAGATACGCAGTATTTT. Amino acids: CSVTERLSTDTQYF.

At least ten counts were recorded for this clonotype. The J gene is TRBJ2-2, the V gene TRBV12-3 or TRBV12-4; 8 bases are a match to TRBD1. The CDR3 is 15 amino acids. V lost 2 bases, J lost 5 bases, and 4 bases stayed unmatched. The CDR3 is CASSLQGAGTGELFF. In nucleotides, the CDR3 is TGTGCCAGCAGTTTACAGGGGGCAGGTACCGGGGAGCTGTTTTTT.

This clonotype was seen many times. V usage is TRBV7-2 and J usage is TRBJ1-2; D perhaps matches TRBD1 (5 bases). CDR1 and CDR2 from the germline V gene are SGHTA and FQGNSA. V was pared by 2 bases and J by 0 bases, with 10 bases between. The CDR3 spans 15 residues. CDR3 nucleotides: TGTGCCAGCAGCTTAATGGGGGGTTCTAACTATGGCTACACCTTC. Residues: CASSLMGGSNYGYTF.

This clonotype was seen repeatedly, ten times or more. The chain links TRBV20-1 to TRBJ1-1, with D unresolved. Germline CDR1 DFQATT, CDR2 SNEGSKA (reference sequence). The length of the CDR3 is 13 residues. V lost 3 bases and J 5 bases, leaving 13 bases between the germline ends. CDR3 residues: CSASGLADTEAFF. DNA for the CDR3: TGCAGTGCTAGCGGTCTTGCGGATACTGAAGCTTTCTTT.

CDR3 protein: CASSPRDPHTGELFF. CDR3 nucleotide sequence: TGTGCCAGCAGCCCCCGGGACCCACACACCGGGGAGCTGTTTTTT. The V and J genes are TRBV7-3 and TRBJ2-2; D possibly matches TRBD1 or TRBD2 (5 bases each). The germline gives CDR1 SGHTA, CDR2 FQGTGA. The V and J ends lost 5 bases and 3 bases respectively, with 13 bases between them. CDR3 size: 15 residues.

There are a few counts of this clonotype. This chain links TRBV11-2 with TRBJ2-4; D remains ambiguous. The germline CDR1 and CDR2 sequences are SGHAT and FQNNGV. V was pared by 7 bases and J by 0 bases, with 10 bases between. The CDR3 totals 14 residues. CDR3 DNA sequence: TGTGCCAGCACCCCACAAATAGCCAAAAACATTCAGTACTTC. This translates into CASTPQIAKNIQYF. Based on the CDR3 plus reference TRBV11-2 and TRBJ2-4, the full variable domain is EAGVAQSPRYKIIEKRQSVAFWCNPISGHATLYWYQQILGQGPKLLIQFQNNGVVDDSQLPKDRFSAERLKGVDSTLKIQPAKLEDSAVYLCASTPQIAKNIQYFGAGTRLSVL.

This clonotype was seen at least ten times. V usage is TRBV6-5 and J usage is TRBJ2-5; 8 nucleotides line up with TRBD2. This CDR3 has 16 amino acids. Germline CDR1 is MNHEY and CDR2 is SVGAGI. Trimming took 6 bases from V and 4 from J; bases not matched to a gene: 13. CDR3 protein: CASRASRGASGETQYF. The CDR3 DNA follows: TGTGCCAGCAGGGCGTCGCGGGGGGCGAGCGGAGAGACCCAGTACTTC.

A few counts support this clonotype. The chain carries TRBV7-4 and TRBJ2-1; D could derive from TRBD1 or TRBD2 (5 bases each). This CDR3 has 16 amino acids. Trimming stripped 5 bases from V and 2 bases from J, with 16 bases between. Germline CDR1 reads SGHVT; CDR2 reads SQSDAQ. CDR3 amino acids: CASSPEGCGPYNEQFF. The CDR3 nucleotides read TGTGCCAGCAGCCCCGAGGGGTGCGGCCCCTACAATGAGCAGTTCTTC.

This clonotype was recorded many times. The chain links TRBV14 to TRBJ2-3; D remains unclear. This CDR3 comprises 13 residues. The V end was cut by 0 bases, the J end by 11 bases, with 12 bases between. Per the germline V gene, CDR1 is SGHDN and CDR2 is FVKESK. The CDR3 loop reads CASSQDIGVGQYF. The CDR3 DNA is TGTGCCAGCAGCCAAGATATTGGTGTTGGGCAGTATTTT.

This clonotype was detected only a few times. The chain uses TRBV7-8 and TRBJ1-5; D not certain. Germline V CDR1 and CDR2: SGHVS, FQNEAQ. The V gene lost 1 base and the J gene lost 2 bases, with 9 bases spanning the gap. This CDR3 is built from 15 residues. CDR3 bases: TGTGCCAGCAGCTTAGACAGCCATGGCAATCAGCCCCAGCATTTT. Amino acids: CASSLDSHGNQPQHF.

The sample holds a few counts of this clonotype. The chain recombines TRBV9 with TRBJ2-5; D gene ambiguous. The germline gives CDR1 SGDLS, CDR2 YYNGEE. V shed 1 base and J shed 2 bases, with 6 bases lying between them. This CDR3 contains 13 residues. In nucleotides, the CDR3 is TGTGCCAGCAGCGTACGGCTTCAAGAGACCCAGTACTTC. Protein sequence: CASSVRLQETQYF.

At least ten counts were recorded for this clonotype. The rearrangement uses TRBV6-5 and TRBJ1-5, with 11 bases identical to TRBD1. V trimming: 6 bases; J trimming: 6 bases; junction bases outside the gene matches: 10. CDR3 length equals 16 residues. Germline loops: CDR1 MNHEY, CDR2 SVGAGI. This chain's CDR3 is CASSPTDRGHTQPQHF. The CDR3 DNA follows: TGTGCCAGCAGCCCTACGGACAGGGGGCACACTCAGCCCCAGCATTTT.

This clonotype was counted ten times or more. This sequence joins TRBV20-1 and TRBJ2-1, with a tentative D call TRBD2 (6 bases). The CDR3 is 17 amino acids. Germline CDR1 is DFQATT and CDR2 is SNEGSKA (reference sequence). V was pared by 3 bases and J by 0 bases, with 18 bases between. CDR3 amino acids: CSARWGVLASSYNEQFF. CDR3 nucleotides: TGCAGTGCTAGGTGGGGGGTACTAGCTAGCTCCTACAATGAGCAGTTCTTC.

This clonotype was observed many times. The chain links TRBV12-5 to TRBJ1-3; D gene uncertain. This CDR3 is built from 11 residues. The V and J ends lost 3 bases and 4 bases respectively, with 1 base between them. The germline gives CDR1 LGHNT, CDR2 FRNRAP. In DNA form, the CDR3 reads TGTGCTAGTGGTTTAGGAAACACCATATATTTT. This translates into CASGLGNTIYF.